This T cell receptor beta chain was sequenced for a study of T cells in Graves' hyperthyroidism and ophthalmopathy. There were TCR beta CDR3 regions amplified from RNA transcripts. The TCR CDR3 first-round RT-PCR relied on the HTBI primer set. Each CDR3 protein gets one entry after TCRdb re-called the multiplex PCR reads with MiXCR. Of about 700,000 distinct CDR3 sequences in the sample, 45% were seen once. Whole-study results and caveats: For ophthalmopathy, model prediction preceded onset by a median around 7 months. Most expanded thyroid clonotypes above 0.001 also appeared in blood.

Of note for this clonotype: What it recognizes is unknown.

A patient was excluded if there was uncontrolled infection, other autoimmune disease, pregnancy or lactation. Per the germline V gene, CDR1 is SNHLY and CDR2 is FYNNEI. The V and J ends lost 3 bases and 9 bases respectively, with 17 bases between them. CDR3 length: 14 residues. The sequencing input was peripheral blood or thyroid tissue (not recorded which). This rearrangement joins TRBV2 to TRBJ2-5, with TRBD1 as a possible D gene (5 bases). This TCR came from an adult man with Graves' disease, either hyperthyroidism or ophthalmopathy (not recorded which). CDR3 bases: TGTGCCAGCAGTGACCGACAGTCCAATCAGCCCCAGTACTTC. This encodes CASSDRQSNQPQYF.